A selection of T cell receptor beta chains follows, all from one sample in a study of T cells in Graves' hyperthyroidism and ophthalmopathy. From the multiplex PCR reads, TCRdb called clonotypes with MiXCR, one entry per CDR3 protein. The repertoire holds under 650,000 distinct CDR3 sequences, with 15% to 20% as singletons. The sequencing input was blood. These receptors originate from a woman aged 25 to 45 with Graves' hyperthyroidism. The CDR3 runs from the conserved cysteine through the conserved F or W. Fields, in order: clone size, V gene, D gene, J gene, CDR3 DNA, CDR3 protein. D genes are given only for firm matches. Clone size is stated in some rows and not others, as once, few, many or a class when expanded.

>-|TRBV6-1|-|TRBJ1-1
TGTGCCAGCGGTAGGGGGACTGAAGCTTTCTTT
CASGRGTEAFF
>few|TRBV6-1|TRBD1|TRBJ1-2
TGTGCCAGCAGCCGAGTGTCAGGGGGCCTCTATGGCTACACCTTC
CASSRVSGGLYGYTF
>many|TRBV6-2/TRBV6-3|-|TRBJ1-2
TGTGCCAGCAGTTACTCGATGGGCGGTAACTATGGCTACACCTTC
CASSYSMGGNYGYTF
>few|TRBV19|TRBD2|TRBJ2-3
TGTGCCAGTAGTATAGGGCTAGCGGGACCCACAGATACGCAGTATTTT
CASSIGLAGPTDTQYF
>few|TRBV29-1|TRBD1|TRBJ2-7
TGCAGCGTATCCGGGACAGGGACCTACGAGCAGTACTTC
CSVSGTGTYEQYF
>many|TRBV12-3/TRBV12-4|-|TRBJ2-5
TGTGCCAGCAGAAAGGGCTTACTACGCTTGGGAGAGACCCAGTACTTC
CASRKGLLRLGETQYF
>many|TRBV20-1|TRBD2|TRBJ2-5
TGCAGTGCTAACAGCGGGAGTCGGGAGACCCAGTACTTC
CSANSGSRETQYF
>few|TRBV3-1|TRBD2|TRBJ2-1
TGTGCCAGCAGCCAAGGCACTAGCGGGAGTTCTGAGCAGTTCTTC
CASSQGTSGSSEQFF
>many|TRBV20-1|-|TRBJ1-1
TGCAGTGCTAGATTCGCGGGGGCGGGGAACACTGAAGCTTTCTTT
CSARFAGAGNTEAFF
>many|TRBV3-1|-|TRBJ2-7
TGTGCCAGCAGCCAACTGGTCTACGAGCAGTACTTC
CASSQLVYEQYF
>-|TRBV3-1|-|TRBJ1-2
TGTGCCAGCAGCCCGTCGTGGGACCTCCTCAAGGGCTACACCTTC
CASSPSWDLLKGYTF
>many|TRBV28|-|TRBJ2-2
TGTGCCAGCAGTTCTTCAGGGCTTGCCAAGACCGGGGAGCTGTTTTTT
CASSSSGLAKTGELFF
>many|TRBV5-1|-|TRBJ1-1
TGCGCCAGCAGCCCTTGGATAGGGCGAGGAGAGGCTTTCTTT
CASSPWIGRGEAFF
>few|TRBV7-7|-|TRBJ2-1
TGTGCTAGCAGCTTAGCAGGGTTGAGCAATGAGCAGTTCTTC
CASSLAGLSNEQFF
>many|TRBV28|-|TRBJ2-5
TGTGCCAGCAGGGACGCGACAGGAAAGGAGACCCAGTACTTC
CASRDATGKETQYF
>few|TRBV3-1|-|TRBJ2-1
TGTGCCAGCAGCCAAGGAAGGGGGGGGCACTTCGAGGAGCAGTTCTTC
CASSQGRGGHFEEQFF